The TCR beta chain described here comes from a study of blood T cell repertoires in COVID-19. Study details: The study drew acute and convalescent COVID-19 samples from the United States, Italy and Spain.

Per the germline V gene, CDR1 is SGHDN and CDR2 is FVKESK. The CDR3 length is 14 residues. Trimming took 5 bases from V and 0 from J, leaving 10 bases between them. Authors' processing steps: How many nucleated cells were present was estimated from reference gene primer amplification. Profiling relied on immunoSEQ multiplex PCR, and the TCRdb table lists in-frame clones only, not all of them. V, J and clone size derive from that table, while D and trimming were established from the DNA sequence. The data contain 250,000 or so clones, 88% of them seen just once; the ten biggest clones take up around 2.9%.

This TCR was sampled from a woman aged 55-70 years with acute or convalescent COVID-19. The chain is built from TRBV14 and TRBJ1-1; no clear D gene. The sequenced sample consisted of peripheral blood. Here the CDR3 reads CASSLSLMNTEAFF. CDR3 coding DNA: TGTGCCAGCAGCTTGAGTCTCATGAACACTGAAGCTTTCTTT.